A selection of T cell receptor beta chains follows, all from one sample in a study. From the 5' RACE reads, TCRdb called clonotypes with MiXCR, one entry per CDR3 protein. This sample has about 32,000 distinct CDR3 sequences, with around 27% found just once. The sample was tumor-infiltrating Tregs sorted from the breast tumor. The source is a female donor with breast cancer. Each CDR3 is given with its conserved first and last residue. The order of the fields is CDR3 DNA, CDR3 protein, J gene, clone size, V gene, D gene. D genes are given only for firm matches. Size values are once, few and many counts, or a class for expanded clones, and some rows have none.

TGTGCCACCAGTGGCCAGGGAAAAGATCAATATAGCAATCAGCCCCAGCATTTT,CATSGQGKDQYSNQPQHF,TRBJ1-5,many,TRBV24-1,-
TGTGCCAGCAGTTACTCAGAGGGGATCCCGTACAATGAGCAGTTCTTC,CASSYSEGIPYNEQFF,TRBJ2-1,few,TRBV6-5,-
TGTGCCAGCAGTTCCTGGACCCCTCCCCTCTACAATAAGCAGTTCTTC,CASSSWTPPLYNKQFF,TRBJ2-1,-,TRBV6-2/TRBV6-3,-
TGTGCCAGCAGCTTAGGGACTTCCTACAATGAGCAGTTCTTC,CASSLGTSYNEQFF,TRBJ2-1,many,TRBV11-2,-
TGTGCCAGCAGCTTCGGGACTGGACTCACCTACGAGCAGTACTTC,CASSFGTGLTYEQYF,TRBJ2-7,medium-sized,TRBV7-6,-
TGCGCCAGCAGCTTGGCCCTGACTAGCGGCAGCTCCTACAATGAGCAGTTCTTC,CASSLALTSGSSYNEQFF,TRBJ2-1,-,TRBV5-1,TRBD2
TGCAGTGCAGAGGCACAGGGTAACTACGAGCAGTACTTC,CSAEAQGNYEQYF,TRBJ2-7,medium-sized,TRBV20-1,-
TGCGCCAGCAGCTTGACGGCGGGTAGCTCCTACAATGAGCAGTTCTTC,CASSLTAGSSYNEQFF,TRBJ2-1,medium-sized,TRBV5-1,-
TGTGCCAGCAGTTTTTCGTGGCTTGAAGCTTTCTTT,CASSFSWLEAFF,TRBJ1-1,once,TRBV28,-
TGTGCCAGCAGCTTAGGGCCAGGGAGTCGGAATGAGCAGTTCTTC,CASSLGPGSRNEQFF,TRBJ2-1,-,TRBV7-6,-
TGCAGCGTGATAACCGGGAGCCGCGAGCAGTACTTC,CSVITGSREQYF,TRBJ2-7,many,TRBV29-1,-
TGTGCCAGCAGCCCGGGACAGCCCCCCAATCAGCCCCAGCATTTT,CASSPGQPPNQPQHF,TRBJ1-5,-,TRBV12-3/TRBV12-4,TRBD1
TGCAGTGCTAGAGGGGGGGGCACTGAAGCTTTCTTT,CSARGGGTEAFF,TRBJ1-1,-,TRBV20-1,-